These T cell receptor beta chains were read from a single sample in a study of shared clonotypes between healthy human individuals. The data were produced by immunoSEQ multiplex PCR, yet TCRdb's version contains in-frame clones alone and is incomplete. The sample contains approximately 640,000 clones, about nine tenths of which appear only once. Sequencing used memory CD8+ T cells from PBMCs. The receptor set was obtained from a man aged 18 to 29 in good health. Some clones in this sample may be carry-over from other donors' samples. CDR3s include the opening cysteine and the closing phenylalanine or tryptophan. Each record gives: D gene, clone size, J gene, V gene, CDR3 protein. The D gene is left open where the match is weak. The listing skips clone size in some rows; elsewhere it reads once, few, many or a size class.

-,few,TRBJ1-1,TRBV6-5,CASSTTPNTEAFF
-,-,TRBJ1-3,TRBV10-1,CASRRLGACSGNTIYF
-,-,TRBJ2-1,TRBV7-9,CASSLKGPFPHDNEQFF
TRBD1,-,TRBJ2-4,TRBV5-1,CASSLGQGATGNIQYF
-,-,TRBJ2-7,TRBV7-9,CASSWASASYEQYF
-,-,TRBJ2-3,TRBV27,CASSLGGQRLTDTQYF
TRBD2,-,TRBJ2-1,TRBV11-1,CASSPEGQRELFYNEQFF
TRBD1,-,TRBJ2-7,TRBV9,CASSVGDRPSYEQYF
TRBD2,-,TRBJ2-3,TRBV11-3,CASSLDAGADTQYF
TRBD1,once,TRBJ2-3,TRBV4-1,CASSQSGTGGGTDTQYF
TRBD2,-,TRBJ2-5,TRBV28,CASSSSGRGETQYF
TRBD1,-,TRBJ2-7,TRBV7-6,CASSGALTGGPHYEQYF
TRBD1,-,TRBJ1-2,TRBV7-9,CASSFPGQKFYGYTF
TRBD1,-,TRBJ2-7,TRBV9,CASSEGQGAYEQYF
-,-,TRBJ2-3,TRBV14,CASSRGWARADTQYF
-,-,TRBJ2-2,TRBV2,CASSEATTRAAGELFF
-,-,TRBJ1-6,TRBV6-5,CASTGGTDSPLHF
-,-,TRBJ1-1,TRBV30,CAWSVLNEAFF
TRBD1,-,TRBJ2-7,TRBV27,CASSPVTGAYEQYF
TRBD1,-,TRBJ2-5,TRBV13,CASSPTSDRGGWLETQYF
TRBD2,-,TRBJ2-2,TRBV28,CASSLGTSGRGGPGELFF
-,once,TRBJ2-2,TRBV15,CATSRGGPGELFF
-,-,TRBJ2-7,TRBV4-3,CASSQYSGYEQYF
TRBD2,-,TRBJ2-1,TRBV5-5,CASSPASGSWDEQFF
-,-,-,TRBV2,CASSAGVWSYEQYF
-,-,TRBJ2-7,TRBV5-1,CASSFTRLGGNYEQYF
TRBD1,-,TRBJ2-7,TRBV5-1,CASSGQGSSYEQYF
-,-,TRBJ2-5,TRBV6-6,CASSYRGTRETQYF
TRBD1,-,TRBJ2-1,TRBV7-9,CATTDRGPHNEQFF
TRBD1,-,TRBJ1-2,TRBV28,CATSLQGGGYTF
TRBD2,-,TRBJ2-1,TRBV15,CATSRAGAGGRALNEQFF
TRBD2,once,TRBJ2-7,TRBV7-9,CASSPSGTAYEQYF
TRBD2,once,TRBJ2-3,TRBV5-4,CASSSNERGITDTQYF
TRBD1,-,TRBJ1-3,TRBV9,CASSVGTGVLGNTIYF
TRBD2,-,TRBJ2-7,TRBV9,CASSVGGSFAYEQYF
TRBD2,-,TRBJ2-1,TRBV7-2,CASSLMGSGKYNEQFF
-,-,TRBJ2-2,TRBV9,CASSVGGLVMNTGELFF
-,-,TRBJ2-7,TRBV11-2,CASSQPGREAYEQYF
-,many,TRBJ2-7,TRBV28,CASEQGGENEQYF
-,-,TRBJ1-5,TRBV27,CASSLSRAATSAQHF
-,-,TRBJ2-7,TRBV27,CASSLSPGMWSYEQYF
-,-,TRBJ1-1,TRBV4-1,CASSHIGVRSTEAFF
TRBD2,-,TRBJ2-3,TRBV4-3,CASSLSTGGYPDTQYF
TRBD1,once,TRBJ2-3,TRBV4-3,CASSQDRVGGQGTQYF
-,-,TRBJ1-2,TRBV6-1,CASRGSYGYTF
-,-,TRBJ1-5,TRBV7-9,CASSSTGIINQPQHF
TRBD1,once,TRBJ1-1,TRBV6-5,CASSYSRQGHTEAFF
TRBD2,-,TRBJ2-1,TRBV28,CASSLLAGAYNEQFF
-,-,TRBJ2-1,TRBV27,CASSRTGGAYYNEQFF
-,-,TRBJ1-2,TRBV5-4,CASSLGGGFAVYGYTF